This TCR beta chain was sequenced during a study of cytomegalovirus exposure and HLA in healthy donors. Study summary: Approximately 81% of 350 to 400 genotyped donors fell in the Caucasian-associated ancestry cluster.

PCR employed 60 Vbeta and 13 Jbeta primers. The protocol was immunoSEQ multiplex PCR, while the TCRdb copy is restricted to in-frame clones and leaves out a portion. The sample carries 150,000 to 200,000 clones, 65% to 75% recorded once. Worth noting for this clone: Its antigen is undetermined.

Germline assignment: CDR1 LNHNV and CDR2 YYDKDF (reference sequence). This CDR3 is 16 amino acids long. The V segment lost 2 bases and the J segment 0 bases; nucleotides outside the gene matches: 6. Findings and caveats of the study: Rarity marked most TCR sequences, yet some public TCRs occurred in many donors. In terms of immune exposure information, only CMV serostatus was available. In an earlier analysis, productive rearrangement rates for most beta V segments clustered near 87% or 30%.

The sequenced sample was PBMCs. The receptor's source is a human donor in good health. The gene calls are TRBV15 and TRBJ2-7; 8 bases are a match to TRBD1. The CDR3 reads CATSRPGQGASYEQYF. The CDR3, as DNA: TGTGCCACCAGCAGACCCGGCCAGGGGGCCTCCTACGAGCAGTACTTC.